The clone carrying this T cell receptor beta chain showed up just a few times. Its antigen is not identified. This CDR3 spans 12 amino acids. V lost 4 bases and J lost 8; bases outside the gene matches: 4. This entry comes from a study of T-cell reconstitution after alpha-beta-depleted transplantation in children. Study-level results: Reportedly, roughly two months post-transplant, alpha-beta T cells arose from several hundred expanded graft clones. T-cell numbers and diversity one year post-transplant derived largely from freshly generated T cells.

The TCRbeta library was prepared with unique molecular identifiers. Each CDR3 protein gets one entry after TCRdb re-called the PCR reads with MiXCR. The top ten clones hold just under 5% of a sample with 700,000 to 850,000 distinct CDR3 sequences, about 15% of them seen once. This receptor was identified in a male patient aged 5 to 17 who had a stem cell transplant for acute lymphoblastic leukemia, so the T cells may come from the graft donor. This specimen was PBMCs, mostly from graft donor cells, taken 360 days after TCRalphabeta/CD19-depleted stem cell transplant. This rearrangement joins TRBV12-3 or TRBV12-4 to TRBJ1-1; 7 bases are shared with TRBD1. The CDR3 reads CASSWGQLEAFF. CDR3 in DNA: TGTGCCAGCAGTTGGGGACAGCTCGAAGCTTTCTTT.